This passage covers 19 T cell receptor beta chains from one sample sequenced in a study of identical twins. Using its own MiXCR run on the 5' RACE reads, TCRdb lists one record per CDR3 protein. The table shows about 190,000 distinct CDR3 sequences, with 15% occurring only once. Separately, the same data were catalogued under a study of T cells expressing NK-cell markers.

Input material: CD8+ T cells sorted from blood. These receptors were obtained from a woman aged 18-29 years in good health.

This clonotype has just a few counts. The V gene is TRBV4-1, the J gene TRBJ2-1, with 8 bases fitting TRBD2. The CDR3 consists of 18 residues. V shed 1 base and J 1 base; nucleotides not matched to a gene: 9. CDR1 and CDR2 from the germline V gene are MGHRA and YSYEKL. The CDR3 DNA sequence: TGCGCCAGCAGCCAAGTTTCGCAAGCGGGAGTATCCTACAATGAGCAGTTCTTC. It translates to CASSQVSQAGVSYNEQFF.

This rearrangement joins TRBV7-2 to TRBJ2-3, with D hard to call. CDR1 is SGHTA, CDR2 FQGNSA, per germline. The CDR3 runs 12 residues. V was pared by 2 bases and J by 4 bases, with 4 bases between. The CDR3 protein is CASSLWSDTQYF. CDR3 coding DNA: TGTGCCAGCAGCTTATGGTCAGATACGCAGTATTTT.

The sample holds a few counts of this clonotype. This chain connects TRBV20-1 to TRBJ2-1; D possibly corresponds to TRBD2 (6 bases). There are 15 residues in the CDR3. Germline loops: CDR1 DFQATT, CDR2 SNEGSKA (reference sequence). V lost 0 bases and J lost 7, with 16 bases in between. For the CDR3, the DNA is TGCAGTGCTAGAGATCGGGCGGGACTTAGAAATGAGCAGTTCTTC. Protein: CSARDRAGLRNEQFF.

Of note for this clonotype: The junction does not match germline at one end; this may be a read error. The chain joins TRBV7-9 to TRBJ2-2; no reliable D call. The germline V gene has CDR1 SEHNR and CDR2 FQNEAQ (reference sequence). The CDR3 extends over 13 amino acids. CDR3: CASSVAYTGELFF. CDR3 DNA sequence: TGTGCCAGCAGCGTAGCCTACACCGGGGAGCTGTTTTTT.

This clonotype was detected many times. The junction shows a germline mismatch at one end, possibly a read error. This chain uses TRBV5-1 with TRBJ2-7, with 7 nucleotides matching TRBD2. This CDR3 region has 13 residues. The germline gives CDR1 SGHRS, CDR2 YFSETQ. DNA for the CDR3: TGTGCCAGCAGCCTAGCGGTCTCCTACGAGCAGTACTTC. Protein product: CASSLAVSYEQYF.

This clonotype was observed a handful of times. This chain links TRBV30 with TRBJ1-5, with 8 bases that match TRBD1. This CDR3 region has 14 residues. Germline CDR1 GTSNPN, CDR2 SVGIG (reference sequence). Losses at the gene ends were 3 bases for V and 7 bases for J; bases not matched to a gene: 8. The CDR3 DNA sequence: TGTGCCTGGAGCCATACAGGGGGAGCACAGCCCCAGCATTTT. The encoded protein is CAWSHTGGAQPQHF.

The rearrangement uses TRBV27 and TRBJ2-7, with TRBD2 matching 9 bases. Germline-derived CDR1 and CDR2 are MNHEY and SMNVEV (reference sequence). J lost 2 bases, V lost 6 bases, and 8 bases had no gene match. The CDR3 spans 15 residues. The chain's CDR3 is CASSYGTSSTYEQYF. CDR3 in DNA: TGTGCCAGCAGCTACGGGACTAGCTCAACCTACGAGCAGTACTTC.

This chain connects TRBV12-3 or TRBV12-4 to TRBJ2-7; 8 nucleotides match TRBD1. The V gene end was trimmed by 4 bases and the J gene end by 9 bases; junction bases not matched to a gene: 20. CDR3 length equals 17 residues. The CDR3, as DNA: TGTGCCAGCAGTTCGCTCCTCCGGGACAGGAGCCATATCGGGCAGTACTTC. Its protein is CASSSLLRDRSHIGQYF.

J is TRBJ2-2 and V is TRBV18, with 9 nucleotides matching TRBD1. V dropped 1 base and J dropped 5; count of bases not matched to a gene: 5. Per germline, CDR1 KGHSH and CDR2 LQKENI. The CDR3 spans 16 residues. The CDR3 is CASSPLDRGRTGELFF. For the CDR3, the DNA is TGTGCCAGCTCACCACTGGACAGGGGTCGAACCGGGGAGCTGTTTTTT.

This chain links TRBV20-1 with TRBJ2-7; D is perhaps TRBD2 (6 bases). The CDR3 length is 14 residues. Germline V gene data show CDR1 as DFQATT and CDR2 as SNEGSKA (reference sequence). Trimming took off 5 bases at V and 0 bases at J, with 14 bases between the two ends. CDR3 nucleotide sequence: TGCAGTGCTCAGGCGGAGGGCTACTCCTACGAGCAGTACTTC. Protein: CSAQAEGYSYEQYF.

This clonotype was detected only a few times. This chain connects TRBV27 to TRBJ2-2; TRBD2 matches at 9 bases. Losses at the gene ends were 0 bases for V and 7 bases for J; bases not matched to a gene: 6. From germline, CDR1 is MNHEY and CDR2 SMNVEV (reference sequence). This CDR3 has 16 amino acids. CDR3: CASSLSAAGGDGELFF. CDR3 sequence (DNA): TGTGCCAGCAGTTTATCGGCAGCGGGAGGAGACGGGGAGCTGTTTTTT.

The genes are TRBV4-3 and TRBJ1-2; D remains ambiguous. Trimming cost V 0 bases and J 6 bases, with 11 bases left between them. Per germline, CDR1 LGHNA and CDR2 YSLEER. CDR3 size: 14 residues. The CDR3, as DNA: TGCGCCAGCAGCCAAGATTTTGGGTTCGATGGCTACACCTTC. It translates to CASSQDFGFDGYTF.

This clonotype turned up a few times. The gene calls are TRBV5-1 and TRBJ2-3, with 10 nucleotides matching TRBD2. Germline CDR1 reads SGHRS; CDR2 reads YFSETQ. The CDR3 sequence is 17 residues long. Germline trimming cut 8 bases from V and 0 bases from J; bases unmatched to any gene: 12. The DNA of the CDR3 is TGCGCCAGTTCCGAAGGGCTAGCGGGAGTTAGCACAGATACGCAGTATTTT. Translating gives CASSEGLAGVSTDTQYF.

This clonotype was found a few times. The chain joins TRBV29-1 to TRBJ2-1, with D perhaps assigned TRBD1 or TRBD2 (6 bases each). The CDR3 contains 17 residues. The V end lost 3 bases, the J end lost 0 bases, and 18 bases lay between the germline ends. Per germline, CDR1 SQVTM and CDR2 ANQGSEA. CDR3 in amino acids: CSVEGDGGLSSYNEQFF. CDR3 nucleotide sequence: TGCAGCGTTGAGGGCGACGGGGGCCTTAGCTCCTACAATGAGCAGTTCTTC.

This clonotype came up a few times. The chain couples TRBV12-3 or TRBV12-4 to TRBJ1-5, with D uncertain. This CDR3 is 16 amino acids long. V was pared by 3 bases and J by 0 bases, with 12 bases between. This CDR3 reads CASSFNGFYSNQPQHF. The CDR3 nucleotides read TGTGCCAGCAGTTTTAATGGGTTTTATAGCAATCAGCCCCAGCATTTT.

The chain combines TRBV5-1 with TRBJ2-7; D possibly corresponds to TRBD2 (6 bases). CDR1 is SGHRS and CDR2 is YFSETQ in the germline V gene. The CDR3 has 15 residues. Trimming left V 5 bases short and J 0 bases short, with 15 bases between. CDR3 in amino acids: CASRAGFSSSYEQYF. CDR3 nucleotide sequence: TGCGCCAGCAGGGCGGGATTTTCGAGCTCCTACGAGCAGTACTTC.

This clonotype occurred a few times. The rearrangement joins TRBV10-2 to TRBJ1-1; no firm D call. The V gene lost 2 bases and the J gene lost 6 bases, with 4 bases spanning the gap. This CDR3 region has 11 residues. CDR1 is WSHSY, CDR2 SAAADI, per germline. In DNA, the CDR3 is TGCGCCAGCAGTGAGGCTGCTGAAGCTTTCTTT. Translated: CASSEAAEAFF.

The table lists this clonotype with a count of one. The chain recombines TRBV5-5 with TRBJ2-2; the D is unclear. The CDR3 has 16 residues. V shed 0 bases and J shed 1 base, with 10 bases lying between them. The germline V gene encodes CDR1 SGHKS and CDR2 YYEKEE (reference sequence). The CDR3 is CASSLERMGNTGELFF. CDR3 DNA sequence: TGTGCCAGCAGCTTGGAACGGATGGGGAACACCGGGGAGCTGTTTTTT.

This rearrangement joins TRBV4-2 to TRBJ2-7; D possibly corresponds to TRBD2 (5 bases). There are 15 residues in the CDR3. Germline CDR1 is LGHNA and CDR2 is YNFKEQ. Deletions cut 0 bases from V and 2 bases from J, with 11 bases between. The CDR3 loop is CASSQEDFPTYEQYF. CDR3 sequence (DNA): TGTGCCAGCAGCCAAGAGGACTTCCCGACCTACGAGCAGTACTTC.